Listed below are T cell receptor beta chains from one sample, sequenced in a study of blood T cells in healthy people across ages. From the 5' RACE reads, TCRdb called clonotypes with MiXCR, one entry per CDR3 protein. Of more than 800,000 distinct CDR3 sequences listed, 29% are singletons. The sample comprised blood. All receptors derive from a woman of 80 years or more in good health. CDR3s include the opening cysteine and the closing phenylalanine or tryptophan. D genes are given only for firm matches. Not all rows give a size; the values are once, few, many and, for expanded clones, a class.

j_gene,abundance,v_gene,d_gene,CDR3aa,CDR3nt
TRBJ2-1,many,TRBV3-1,-,CASSGYSYNEQFF,TGTGCCAGTAGCGGATACTCCTACAATGAGCAGTTCTTC
TRBJ2-3,many,TRBV20-1,-,CSARPPTLGDTQYF,TGCAGTGCTAGACCCCCGACTTTGGGAGATACGCAGTATTTT
TRBJ2-3,many,TRBV2,-,CASSRRPLADTQYF,TGTGCCAGCAGTCGCAGGCCGCTCGCGGATACGCAGTATTTT
TRBJ2-1,many,TRBV2,TRBD2,CASSALAGLSYNEQFF,TGTGCCAGCAGTGCCTTAGCGGGCCTCTCCTACAATGAGCAGTTCTTC
TRBJ1-6,-,TRBV7-9,-,CASSSLDGYNSPLHF,TGTGCCAGCAGCAGTTTGGACGGCTATAATTCACCCCTCCACTTT
TRBJ2-3,many,TRBV6-2/TRBV6-3,TRBD1,CASSYLGQGVTDTQYF,TGTGCCAGCAGTTACCTGGGACAGGGCGTTACAGATACGCAGTATTTT
TRBJ2-3,few,TRBV6-1,TRBD2,CASSEVSGSSDTQYF,TGTGCCAGCAGTGAAGTTAGCGGGAGTTCAGATACGCAGTATTTT
TRBJ1-4,few,TRBV27,-,CASSSREGTTNEKLFF,TGTGCCAGCAGTTCCAGGGAGGGGACAACTAATGAAAAACTGTTTTTT
TRBJ1-4,many,TRBV30,TRBD1,CAWNRGTGGPTNEKLFF,TGTGCCTGGAATCGAGGGACAGGGGGTCCAACTAATGAAAAACTGTTTTTT
TRBJ2-7,-,TRBV27,-,CASSVFGDSYEQYF,TGTGCCAGCAGTGTTTTCGGAGACTCCTACGAGCAGTACTTC
TRBJ2-7,many,TRBV7-2,-,CASRSAGSSYEQYF,TGTGCCAGCAGATCGGCCGGTTCCTCCTACGAGCAGTACTTC
TRBJ1-1,many,TRBV7-9,TRBD1,CASSPAGGRSATEAFF,TGTGCCAGCAGCCCTGCAGGGGGCCGGTCGGCCACTGAAGCTTTCTTT
TRBJ1-2,few,TRBV29-1,-,CSVSGIDGYTF,TGCAGCGTTTCCGGAATCGATGGCTACACCTTC
TRBJ1-2,few,TRBV7-2,-,CASSLVGGEDGYTF,TGTGCCAGCAGCTTAGTTGGGGGGGAAGATGGCTACACCTTC
TRBJ1-4,many,TRBV20-1,-,CSARRSEKLFF,TGCAGTGCTAGAAGAAGCGAAAAACTGTTTTTT
TRBJ2-1,many,TRBV20-1,TRBD2,CSARGAGGNNEQFF,TGCAGTGCTAGGGGGGCGGGGGGGAACAATGAGCAGTTCTTC
TRBJ2-6,-,TRBV11-3,-,CASSLVSRGANVLTF,TGTGCCAGCAGCTTAGTATCTAGAGGGGCCAACGTCCTGACTTTC
TRBJ2-7,many,TRBV6-2/TRBV6-3,TRBD1,CASTRQGPYEQYF,TGTGCCAGCACTCGACAGGGGCCCTACGAGCAGTACTTC
TRBJ2-5,-,TRBV20-1,TRBD1,CSAKTTGGYGETQYF,TGCAGTGCTAAAACCACAGGGGGCTATGGAGAGACCCAGTACTTC
TRBJ1-2,few,TRBV7-2,TRBD1,CASSSPPGQTTNYGYTF,TGTGCCAGCAGCTCCCCTCCGGGACAGACAACTAACTATGGCTACACCTTC
TRBJ2-5,many,TRBV5-1,TRBD2,CASSLAASGLETQYF,TGCGCCAGCAGCTTGGCCGCTAGCGGATTGGAGACCCAGTACTTC
TRBJ1-2,few,TRBV18,-,CASSPDKAGSREGYTF,TGTGCCAGCTCGCCCGATAAGGCCGGTTCGAGGGAAGGCTACACCTTC
TRBJ2-3,-,TRBV19,-,CATKSAFPTDTQYF,TGTGCTACGAAATCAGCGTTTCCCACAGATACGCAGTATTTT
TRBJ2-5,-,TRBV3-1,-,CASSQLPSTGQQTQYF,TGTGCCAGCAGCCAACTTCCTTCGACAGGTCAACAGACCCAGTACTTC
TRBJ1-5,-,TRBV4-3,-,CASSREQGYQPQHF,TGCGCCAGCAGTCGAGAACAGGGTTACCAGCCCCAGCATTTT
TRBJ2-1,many,TRBV7-9,-,CASRNVGTNNEQFF,TGTGCCAGCAGGAATGTGGGCACTAACAATGAGCAGTTCTTC
TRBJ1-2,few,TRBV20-1,TRBD1,CSARDSAGGNYGYTF,TGCAGTGCTAGAGATTCGGCAGGGGGGAACTATGGCTACACCTTC